These T cell receptor beta chains were read from a single sample in a study of T cells in Graves' hyperthyroidism and ophthalmopathy. TCRdb reprocessed the multiplex PCR reads with MiXCR, giving one entry per CDR3 protein. This table holds about 640,000 distinct CDR3 sequences, about 20% found once. The material sequenced was blood. The source is a man younger than 45 with Graves' ophthalmopathy. CDR3s include the opening cysteine and the closing phenylalanine or tryptophan. A D gene is named only where the DNA matches it firmly. Only part of the rows carry a size: once, few, many, or a class if the clone is expanded.

>TRBV6-2/TRBV6-3|TRBJ2-1|-|-
TGTGCCAGCGGGGGGATCGGCTACAATGAGCAGTTCTTC
CASGGIGYNEQFF
>TRBV20-1|TRBJ1-5|few|-
TGCAGTGCTAGTCAACAGAGAGATCAGCCCCAGCATTTT
CSASQQRDQPQHF
>TRBV18|TRBJ1-5|many|-
TGTGCCAGCTCACCCGGACAGCTCCACAATCAGCCCCAGCATTTT
CASSPGQLHNQPQHF
>TRBV20-1|TRBJ2-7|-|-
TGCAGTGCTAGAGAGGACACTCGGTACGAGCAGTACTTC
CSAREDTRYEQYF
>TRBV20-1|TRBJ2-7|-|TRBD1
TGCAGTGCTAAGACGGGACAGGGATACCACGAGCAGTACTTC
CSAKTGQGYHEQYF
>TRBV7-9|TRBJ1-4|many|-
TGTGCCAGCAGCTTAGCGGGACTCTATGAAAAACTGTTTTTT
CASSLAGLYEKLFF
>TRBV6-2/TRBV6-3|TRBJ1-5|few|-
TGTGCCAGCAGTTGGAGACCGGGAGACGGGAATCAGCCCCAGCATTTT
CASSWRPGDGNQPQHF
>TRBV7-6|TRBJ2-7|few|-
TGTGCCAGCAGCTCTAGGTCCGTTAGGGCTAACCACGAGCAGTACTTC
CASSSRSVRANHEQYF
>TRBV11-2|TRBJ2-7|many|TRBD1
TGTGCCAGCAGCACGCTACAGGGGAGAACCTACGAGCAGTACTTC
CASSTLQGRTYEQYF
>TRBV6-1|TRBJ2-1|many|TRBD1
TGTGCCAGCAGTGAGGACAGGGGACCCTACAATGAGCAGTTCTTC
CASSEDRGPYNEQFF
>TRBV29-1|TRBJ1-2|few|TRBD1
TGCAGCGCAGGGACAGGTTTCAACTATGGCTACACCTTC
CSAGTGFNYGYTF
>TRBV28|TRBJ2-7|-|-
TGTGCCAGCAGTTTCGACAGCCGAGTTTACTACGAGCAGTACTTC
CASSFDSRVYYEQYF
>TRBV3-1|TRBJ2-3|many|-
TGTGCCAGCAGCCAAAAAGGCCGGCTTAGCACAGATACGCAGTATTTT
CASSQKGRLSTDTQYF
>TRBV10-3|TRBJ2-7|-|TRBD2
TGTGCCATCAAGGCGGGAGGAGATTTGGGCGAGCAGTACTTC
CAIKAGGDLGEQYF
>TRBV7-9|TRBJ1-1|-|-
TGTGCCAGCAGCTCCGACCTGTTTAACACTGAAGCTTTCTTT
CASSSDLFNTEAFF
>TRBV5-1|TRBJ1-1|many|-
TGCGCCAGCAGCCCGGGGGGGAGTCTTATGAACACTGAAGCTTTCTTT
CASSPGGSLMNTEAFF
>TRBV7-2|TRBJ2-1|few|TRBD2
TGTGCCAGCAGCTTAAGGCTACTAGCGGGACCCCCGAGCTCCTACAATGAGCAGTTCTTC
CASSLRLLAGPPSSYNEQFF
>TRBV28|TRBJ2-2|few|TRBD2
TGTGCCAGCAGCTGGACTAGCGGGAGTGTCACCGGGGAGCTGTTTTTT
CASSWTSGSVTGELFF
>TRBV25-1|TRBJ2-1|-|-
TGTGCCAGCAGTGATGGCTCCTACAATGAGCAGTTCTTC
CASSDGSYNEQFF
>TRBV7-9|TRBJ1-2|-|TRBD1
TGTGCCAGCAGCCGGATGTATGCAGGGGGCGAAAATGGCTACACCTTC
CASSRMYAGGENGYTF
>TRBV12-3/TRBV12-4|TRBJ2-2|-|TRBD1
TGTGCCAGCACCCCCTTCCGGGACAGGGGATTTGCCGGGGAGCTGTTTTTT
CASTPFRDRGFAGELFF
>TRBV7-9|TRBJ2-3|-|-
TGTGCCAGCAGCTCCCTACGTGGGGGCACAGATACGCAGTATTTT
CASSSLRGGTDTQYF
>TRBV2|TRBJ1-1|many|-
TGTGCCAGCAGGAGCTCGGACATCCTCATGAACACTGAAGCTTTCTTT
CASRSSDILMNTEAFF
>TRBV6-1|TRBJ2-7|few|-
TGTGCCAGCAAAGGTAGCGGAGCTTACGAGCAGTACTTC
CASKGSGAYEQYF
>TRBV20-1|TRBJ1-2|few|-
TGCAGTGCTAGAGATTCGCGGGGTAACTATGGCTACACCTTC
CSARDSRGNYGYTF
>TRBV28|TRBJ2-3|many|-
TGTGCCAGCACCTGGGAGTGGGGCCGCACAGATACGCAGTATTTT
CASTWEWGRTDTQYF
>TRBV20-1|TRBJ2-7|-|TRBD1
TGCAGTGCTGCCCGACAGGGCTACGAGCAGTACTTC
CSAARQGYEQYF
>TRBV20-1|TRBJ2-1|few|TRBD2
TGCAGTGCTTTACGGACTAGCGGGAGGGATGAGCAGTTCTTC
CSALRTSGRDEQFF
>TRBV4-1|TRBJ2-3|-|TRBD2
TGCGCCAGCAGCCAAGATAACGCGGGAGGGCCGACAGATACGCAGTATTTT
CASSQDNAGGPTDTQYF
>TRBV20-1|TRBJ2-4|-|TRBD2
TGCAGTGCCCTACCCGGGACTAGCGGGAATCGCGGCATTCAGTACTTC
CSALPGTSGNRGIQYF
>TRBV20-1|TRBJ1-2|-|TRBD1
TGCAGTGCTAGCCAAGGGGGCTTCTATGGCTACACCTTC
CSASQGGFYGYTF
>TRBV5-1|TRBJ2-1|many|-
TGCGCCAGCAGTTCCGGGACGGAGCAGTTCTTC
CASSSGTEQFF
>TRBV6-1|TRBJ2-7|many|TRBD1
TGTGCCAGCAGTGGGGACAGGGGTCCCTACGAGCAGTACTTC
CASSGDRGPYEQYF
>TRBV5-1|TRBJ2-1|many|-
TGCGCCAGCAGCTTGTTGACTAGAAGCAATGAGCAGTTCTTC
CASSLLTRSNEQFF
>TRBV7-9|TRBJ2-7|few|-
TGTGCCAGCAGCTTAGAAGGGTTCTACGAGCAGTACTTC
CASSLEGFYEQYF
>TRBV12-3/TRBV12-4|TRBJ1-5|-|-
TGTGCCAGCAGTTTAGCACACACAAATCAGCCCCAGCATTTT
CASSLAHTNQPQHF
>TRBV10-3|TRBJ2-2|few|-
TGTGCCATCCCCCTCAGGGGGGCGAACACCGGGGAGCTGTTTTTT
CAIPLRGANTGELFF
>TRBV29-1|TRBJ2-7|few|TRBD1
TGCAGCGTCTCCGGAGGGCAGGGGGCATTTGACGAGCAGTACTTC
CSVSGGQGAFDEQYF
>TRBV20-1|TRBJ1-5|many|TRBD1
TGCAGTGCAAAGGGACAGGGGAATCAGCCCCAGCATTTT
CSAKGQGNQPQHF
>TRBV27|TRBJ1-5|-|-
TGTGCCAGCAGTTTAAGAGGTCTACTAAATCAGCCCCAGCATTTT
CASSLRGLLNQPQHF
>TRBV10-2|TRBJ2-1|once|-
TGCGCCAGCAGTCCGTCGCGACGGGAGAGACTTCCCTACAATGAGCAGTTCTTC
CASSPSRRERLPYNEQFF
>TRBV2|TRBJ1-5|many|-
TGTGCCAGCAGGGGAGACAGTAATAGCAATCAGCCCCAGCATTTT
CASRGDSNSNQPQHF
>TRBV5-1|TRBJ2-2|many|-
TGCGCCAGCAGCTTGGCCCCAGGGGAGGCCGGGGAGCTGTTTTTT
CASSLAPGEAGELFF
>TRBV27|TRBJ2-5|-|TRBD2
TGTGCCAGCTCCTGGAGCGGGGTGCAAGAGACCCAGTACTTC
CASSWSGVQETQYF
>TRBV7-3|TRBJ2-3|-|TRBD2
TGTGCCAGCAGCTTAAATGGTGGACTAGCGGGGCTAACACAGTATTTT
CASSLNGGLAGLTQYF
>TRBV14|TRBJ1-1|many|-
TGTGCCAGCAGCCAAGACATCTATACGGGGACTGAAGCTTTCTTT
CASSQDIYTGTEAFF
>TRBV20-1|TRBJ1-1|many|-
TGCAGTGCTAGCCGCAGGGTGAACACTGAAGCTTTCTTT
CSASRRVNTEAFF
>TRBV19|TRBJ1-2|few|TRBD1
TGTGCCAGTAGAGGGACAGGGGTGGGCTATGGCTACACCTTC
CASRGTGVGYGYTF
>TRBV11-2|TRBJ2-7|many|-
TGTGCCAGCAGTTTGGTAAGGGGGGCGAACCAATACGAGCAGTACTTC
CASSLVRGANQYEQYF
>TRBV5-6|TRBJ2-2|-|-
TGTGCCAGCAGCTTTAGTCCTAAATCCACCGGGGAGCTGTTTTTT
CASSFSPKSTGELFF
>TRBV4-3|TRBJ2-3|-|TRBD1
TGCGCCAGCAGCCAAGGCAGGGGGCGCCAAGATACGCAGTATTTT
CASSQGRGRQDTQYF
>TRBV2|TRBJ2-7|many|TRBD2
TGTGCCAGCAGGCCAACTAGCGGGGGGACCTACGAGCAGTACTTC
CASRPTSGGTYEQYF
>TRBV2|TRBJ2-7|few|TRBD2
TGTGCCAGCAGTGATAGTAGCGGGATGGCGCACTTC
CASSDSSGMAHF